This T cell receptor (beta chain) is from a study of blood T cell repertoires in COVID-19. TCRdb's copy holds only in-frame clones and misses some; the assay was immunoSEQ multiplex PCR. The sample includes around 100,000 clones, around 85% of them seen just once. Germline V CDR1 and CDR2: LGHDT, YNNKEL (reference sequence). This CDR3 is built from 16 residues. Trimming cost V 0 bases and J 0 bases; bases outside gene matches: 3. Specimen: peripheral blood. The source is a woman aged 60-75 years with acute or convalescent COVID-19. The rearrangement links TRBV3-1 (or the pseudogene TRBV3-2) to TRBJ2-3, with TRBD2 identical over 7 bases. Here the CDR3 reads CASSQDPAGSTDTQYF. The CDR3 nucleotides are TGTGCCAGCAGCCAAGATCCAGCGGGGAGCACAGATACGCAGTATTTT.